This record concerns one T cell receptor beta chain sequence. What it binds is unknown. Assay used: immunoSEQ multiplex PCR; TCRdb lists only in-frame clones, some missing. The sample has about 33,000 clones; approximately 82% are singletons. Per germline, CDR1 MGHRA and CDR2 YSYEKL. The length of the CDR3 is 16 residues. The ends lost 1 base at V and 6 bases at J; junction bases unmatched: 8. This entry comes from a study of vaccination effects on CD4 cells after COVID-19. Under the ViraFEST assay, PBMC were stimulated with viral peptide pools so that antigen-specific CD4+ T cells expanded. Sequencing was performed afterwards. Subsequent to a culture period of less than twelve days, CD4+ T cells were isolated. Either the mRNA-1273 or the BNT162b2 vaccine was given to participants as two doses. Nucleocapsid antibodies were negative in the vaccine recipients, who had never had SARS-CoV-2 infection.

The V call is TRBV4-1, the J call TRBJ2-1; 8 nucleotides match TRBD1. The TCR originated in a human donor who received a COVID-19 vaccine. Some clones in this sample may be carry-over from other donors' samples. The material sequenced was CD4+ T cells from PBMCs cultured with HCoV-NL63 spike peptides, taken after COVID-19 vaccination. CDR3 nucleotides: TGCGCCAGCAGCCAAGCCCAGGACAGGGTTCCCAATGAGCAGTTCTTC. Translating gives CASSQAQDRVPNEQFF.